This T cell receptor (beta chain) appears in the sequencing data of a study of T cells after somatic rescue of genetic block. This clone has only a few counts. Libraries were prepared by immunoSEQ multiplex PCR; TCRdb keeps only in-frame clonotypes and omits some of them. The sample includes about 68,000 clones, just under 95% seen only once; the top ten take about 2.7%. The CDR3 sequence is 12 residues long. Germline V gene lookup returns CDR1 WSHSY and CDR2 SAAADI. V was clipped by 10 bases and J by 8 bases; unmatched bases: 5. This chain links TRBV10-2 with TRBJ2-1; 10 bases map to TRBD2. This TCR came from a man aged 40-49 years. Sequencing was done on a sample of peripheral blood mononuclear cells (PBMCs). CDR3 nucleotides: TGCGCCACCGCCGGGACTAGCGATGAGCAGTTCTTC. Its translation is CATAGTSDEQFF.